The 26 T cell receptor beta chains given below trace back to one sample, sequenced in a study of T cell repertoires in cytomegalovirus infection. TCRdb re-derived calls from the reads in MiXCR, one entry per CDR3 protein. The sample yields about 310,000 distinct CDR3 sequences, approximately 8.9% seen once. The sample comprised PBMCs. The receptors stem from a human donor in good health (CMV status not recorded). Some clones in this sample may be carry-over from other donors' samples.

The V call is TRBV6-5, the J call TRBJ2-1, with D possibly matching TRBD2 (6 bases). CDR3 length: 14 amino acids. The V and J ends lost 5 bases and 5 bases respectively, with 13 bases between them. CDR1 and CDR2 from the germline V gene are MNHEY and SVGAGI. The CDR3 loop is CASSEVAVHNEQFF. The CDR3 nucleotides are TGTGCCAGCAGTGAGGTAGCGGTCCACAATGAGCAGTTCTTC.

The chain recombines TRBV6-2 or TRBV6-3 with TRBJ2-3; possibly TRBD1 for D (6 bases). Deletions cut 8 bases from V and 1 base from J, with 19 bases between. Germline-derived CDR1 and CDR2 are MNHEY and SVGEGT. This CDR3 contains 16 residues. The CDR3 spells CASRTRGNRGTDTQYF. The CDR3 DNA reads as TGTGCCAGCCGGACGAGGGGGAATAGGGGCACAGATACGCAGTATTTT.

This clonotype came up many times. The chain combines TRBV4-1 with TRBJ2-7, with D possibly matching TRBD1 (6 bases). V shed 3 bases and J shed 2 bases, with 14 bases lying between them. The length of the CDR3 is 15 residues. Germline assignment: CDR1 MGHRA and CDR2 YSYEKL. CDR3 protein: CASSHLQTGAYEQYF. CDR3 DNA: TGCGCCAGCAGCCACCTACAGACAGGAGCCTACGAGCAGTACTTC.

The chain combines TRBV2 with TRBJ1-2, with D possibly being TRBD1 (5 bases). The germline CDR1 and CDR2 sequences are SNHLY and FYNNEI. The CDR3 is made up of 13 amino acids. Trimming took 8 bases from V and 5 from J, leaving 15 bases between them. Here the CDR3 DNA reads TGTGCCAGCGGGGACCGGGGGGTATATGGCTACACCTTC. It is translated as CASGDRGVYGYTF.

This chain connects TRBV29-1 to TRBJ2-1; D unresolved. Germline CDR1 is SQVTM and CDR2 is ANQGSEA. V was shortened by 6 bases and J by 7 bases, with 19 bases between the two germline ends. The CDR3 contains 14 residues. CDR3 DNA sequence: TGCAGCGTCTTGAAGGCAGAGCCCCTGAATGAGCAGTTCTTC. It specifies CSVLKAEPLNEQFF.

The CDR3 DNA reads as TGTGCCAGCAGCTCCCCACAGGGAGGGTTAAACATTCAGTACTTC. Translating it yields CASSSPQGGLNIQYF. The chain is built from TRBV7-3 and TRBJ2-4, with D perhaps matching TRBD2 (7 bases). Trimming left V 4 bases short and J 6 bases short, with 16 bases between. This CDR3 comprises 15 residues. In germline, CDR1 is SGHTA, CDR2 FQGTGA. Full variable domain (rest looked up from reference TRBV7-3 and TRBJ2-4): GAGVSQTPSNKVTEKGKYVELRCDPISGHTALYWYRQSLGQGPEFLIYFQGTGAADDSGLPNDRFFAVRPEGSVSTLKIQRTERGDSAVYLCASSSPQGGLNIQYFGAGTRLSVL.

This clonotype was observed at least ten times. The CDR3 DNA is TGTGCCAGCAGTTTGGAAATGACTAGCGGAATGGGGGAGCAGTACGTC. Its protein product is CASSLEMTSGMGEQYV. The chain combines TRBV28 with TRBJ2-7, with TRBD2 matching over 9 bases. Germline assignment: CDR1 MDHEN and CDR2 SYDVKM. CDR3 length: 16 residues. The ends lost 3 bases at V and 7 bases at J; junction bases unmatched: 13.

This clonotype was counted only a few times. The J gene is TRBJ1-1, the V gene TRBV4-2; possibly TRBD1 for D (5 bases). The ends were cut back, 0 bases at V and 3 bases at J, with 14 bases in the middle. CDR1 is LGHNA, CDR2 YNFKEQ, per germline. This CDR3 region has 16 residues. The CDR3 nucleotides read TGTGCCAGCAGCCAAGATAAAGGGACGAGGGACACTGAAGCTTTCTTT. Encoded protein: CASSQDKGTRDTEAFF.

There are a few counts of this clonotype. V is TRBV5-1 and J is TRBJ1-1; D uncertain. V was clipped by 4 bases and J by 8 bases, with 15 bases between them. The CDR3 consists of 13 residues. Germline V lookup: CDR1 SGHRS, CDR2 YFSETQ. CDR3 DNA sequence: TGCGCCAGCAGCCCAGACACCGTCGAGGAAGCTTTCTTT. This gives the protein CASSPDTVEEAFF. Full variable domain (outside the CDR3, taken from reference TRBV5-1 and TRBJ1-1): KAGVTQTPRYLIKTRGQQVTLSCSPISGHRSVSWYQQTPGQGLQFLFEYFSETQRNKGNFPGRFSGRQFSNSRSEMNVSTLELGDSALYLCASSPDTVEEAFFGQGTRLTVV.

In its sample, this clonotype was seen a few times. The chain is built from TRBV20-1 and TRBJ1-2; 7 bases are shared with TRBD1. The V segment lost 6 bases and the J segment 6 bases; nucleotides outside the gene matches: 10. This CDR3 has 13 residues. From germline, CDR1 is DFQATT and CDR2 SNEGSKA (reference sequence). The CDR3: CSAQKGAGDGYTF. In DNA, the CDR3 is TGCAGTGCCCAAAAGGGGGCAGGGGATGGCTACACCTTC.

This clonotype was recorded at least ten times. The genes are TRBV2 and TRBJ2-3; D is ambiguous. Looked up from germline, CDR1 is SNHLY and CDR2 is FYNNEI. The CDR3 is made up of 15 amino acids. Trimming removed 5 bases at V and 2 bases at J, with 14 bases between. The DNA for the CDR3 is TGTGCCAGCAGTTGGCGAGGTACCCCCACAGATACGCAGTATTTT. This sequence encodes CASSWRGTPTDTQYF.

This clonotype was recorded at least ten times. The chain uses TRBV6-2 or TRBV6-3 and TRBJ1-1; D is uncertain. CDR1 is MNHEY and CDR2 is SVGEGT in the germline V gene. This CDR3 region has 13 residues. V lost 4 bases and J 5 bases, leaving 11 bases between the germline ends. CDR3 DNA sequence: TGTGCCAGCAGTTCTCCACTGAGGACTGAAGCTTTCTTT. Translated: CASSSPLRTEAFF.

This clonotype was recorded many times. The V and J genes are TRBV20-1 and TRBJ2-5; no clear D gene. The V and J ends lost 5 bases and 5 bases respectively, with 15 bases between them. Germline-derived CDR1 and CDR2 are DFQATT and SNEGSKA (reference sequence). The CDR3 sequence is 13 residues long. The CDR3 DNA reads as TGCAGTGCTTCCGTTAACCGGGCGGAGACCCAGTACTTC. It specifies CSASVNRAETQYF.

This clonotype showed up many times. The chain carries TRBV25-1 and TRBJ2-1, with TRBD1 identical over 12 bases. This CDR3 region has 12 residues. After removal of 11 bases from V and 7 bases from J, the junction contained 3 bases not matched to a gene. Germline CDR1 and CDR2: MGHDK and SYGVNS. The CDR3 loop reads CAAGQGANEQFF. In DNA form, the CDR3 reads TGTGCCGCGGGACAGGGGGCGAATGAGCAGTTCTTC.

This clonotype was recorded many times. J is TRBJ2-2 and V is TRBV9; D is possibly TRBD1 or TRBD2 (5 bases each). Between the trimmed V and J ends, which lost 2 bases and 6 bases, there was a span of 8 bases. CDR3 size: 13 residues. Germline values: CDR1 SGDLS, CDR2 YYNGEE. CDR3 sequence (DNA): TGTGCCAGCAGCGTCCGGGGACCCGGGGAGCTGTTTTTT. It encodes CASSVRGPGELFF.

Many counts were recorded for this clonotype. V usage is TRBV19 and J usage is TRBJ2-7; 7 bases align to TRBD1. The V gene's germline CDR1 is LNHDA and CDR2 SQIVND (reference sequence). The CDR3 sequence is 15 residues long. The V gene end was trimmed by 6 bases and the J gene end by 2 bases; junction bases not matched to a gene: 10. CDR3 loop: CASRPRDSDTYEQYF. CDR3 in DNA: TGTGCCAGTAGACCCCGGGACAGCGATACCTACGAGCAGTACTTC.

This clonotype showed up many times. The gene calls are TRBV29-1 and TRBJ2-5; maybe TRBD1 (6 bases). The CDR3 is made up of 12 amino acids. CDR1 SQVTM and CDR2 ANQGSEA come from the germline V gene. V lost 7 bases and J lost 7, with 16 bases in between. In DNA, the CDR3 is TGCAGCGCGGGCCGGGACAAGGGGACCCAGTACTTC. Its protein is CSAGRDKGTQYF. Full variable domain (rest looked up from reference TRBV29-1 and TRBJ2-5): SAVISQKPSRDICQRGTSLTIQCQVDSQVTMMFWYRQQPGQSLTLIATANQGSEATYESGFVIDKFPISRPNLTFSTLTVSNMSPEDSSIYLCSAGRDKGTQYFGPGTRLLVL.

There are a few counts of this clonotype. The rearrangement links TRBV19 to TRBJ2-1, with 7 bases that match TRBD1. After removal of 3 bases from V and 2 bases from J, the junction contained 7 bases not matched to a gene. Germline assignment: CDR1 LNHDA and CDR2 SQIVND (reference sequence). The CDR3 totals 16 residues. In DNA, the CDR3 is TGTGCCAGTAGTATGGGTACAGGGGTTACCTACAATGAGCAGTTCTTC. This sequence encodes CASSMGTGVTYNEQFF. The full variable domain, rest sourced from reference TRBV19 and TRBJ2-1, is DGGITQSPKYLFRKEGQNVTLSCEQNLNHDAMYWYRQDPGQGLRLIYYSQIVNDFQKGDIAEGYSVSREKKESFPLTVTSAQKNPTAFYLCASSMGTGVTYNEQFFGPGTRLTVL.

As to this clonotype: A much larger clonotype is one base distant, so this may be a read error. The CDR3 spells CASSYSTGSVGNTF. The CDR3 DNA reads TGTGCCAGCAGTTACTCAACTGGGTCTGTGGGCAACACCTTC. V gene TRBV6-2 or TRBV6-3 combines with J gene TRBJ1-2; D is unresolved. The CDR3 is 14 residues long. The germline V gene has CDR1 MNHEY and CDR2 SVGEGT. V lost 0 bases and J lost 12, with 17 bases in between.

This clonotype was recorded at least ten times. The CDR3 DNA follows: TGCAGTGCTAGGGGACTAGCGGGTTCCTCCTACGAGCAGTACTTC. Protein sequence: CSARGLAGSSYEQYF. The chain carries TRBV20-1 and TRBJ2-7; TRBD2 matches 12 bases. After removal of 3 bases from V and 0 bases from J, the junction contained 3 bases not matched to a gene. The CDR3 runs to 15 residues. The germline V gene has CDR1 DFQATT and CDR2 SNEGSKA (reference sequence).

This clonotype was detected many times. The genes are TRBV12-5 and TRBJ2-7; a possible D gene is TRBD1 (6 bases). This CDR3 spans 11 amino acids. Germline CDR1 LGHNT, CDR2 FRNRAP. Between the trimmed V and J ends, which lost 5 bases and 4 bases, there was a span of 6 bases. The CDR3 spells CASGTGYEQYF. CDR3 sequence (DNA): TGTGCTAGTGGTACAGGGTACGAGCAGTACTTC.

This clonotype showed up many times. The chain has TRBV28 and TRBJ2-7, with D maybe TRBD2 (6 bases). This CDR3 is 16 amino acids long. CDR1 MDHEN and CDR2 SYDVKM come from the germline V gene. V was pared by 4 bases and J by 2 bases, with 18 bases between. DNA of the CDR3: TGTGCCAGCAGTTCGCTAAGTTGGGGGGAACCCTACGAGCAGTACGTC. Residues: CASSSLSWGEPYEQYV.

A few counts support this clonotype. As DNA, the CDR3 is TGCAGTGCTAGTAGGGGTATTGGGGAAAAACTGTTTTTT. Residues: CSASRGIGEKLFF. The rearrangement uses TRBV20-1 and TRBJ1-4; maybe TRBD1 (5 bases). V was pared by 3 bases and J by 8 bases, with 13 bases between. The CDR3 totals 13 residues. The germline CDR1 and CDR2 sequences are DFQATT and SNEGSKA (reference sequence).

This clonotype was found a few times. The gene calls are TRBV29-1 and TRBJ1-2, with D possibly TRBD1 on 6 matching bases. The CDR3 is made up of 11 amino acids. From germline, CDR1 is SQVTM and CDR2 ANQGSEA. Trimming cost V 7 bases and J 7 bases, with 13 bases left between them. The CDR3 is CSGLRGGGYTF. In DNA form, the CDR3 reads TGCAGCGGACTAAGAGGGGGTGGCTACACCTTC.

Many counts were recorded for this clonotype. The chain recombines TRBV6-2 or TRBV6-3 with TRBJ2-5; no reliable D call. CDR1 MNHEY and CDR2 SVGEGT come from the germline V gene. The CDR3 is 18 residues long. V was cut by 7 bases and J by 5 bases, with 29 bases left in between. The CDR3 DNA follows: TGTGCCAGCAATTTCAATCCCTGGGTCTTTAATAGGCGGGAGACCCAGTACTTC. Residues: CASNFNPWVFNRRETQYF.

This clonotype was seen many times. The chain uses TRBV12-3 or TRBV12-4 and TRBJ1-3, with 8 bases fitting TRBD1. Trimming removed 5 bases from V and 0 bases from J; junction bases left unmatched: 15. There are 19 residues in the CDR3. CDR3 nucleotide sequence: TGTGCCAGCAGTCCTAATCGTCCCGGGACAGGTGTCTCTGGAAACACCATATATTTT. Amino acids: CASSPNRPGTGVSGNTIYF.